The rows below give T cell receptor beta chains drawn from one sample of a study of cytomegalovirus exposure and HLA in healthy donors. Only in-frame clones appear in the TCRdb table, and some are missing; sequencing was by immunoSEQ multiplex PCR. Of about 160,000 clones in the sample, less than 80% were seen once. The specimen was PBMCs. The receptors were gathered from a man in his forties or fifties in good health and CMV-seronegative. The CDR3 runs from the conserved cysteine through the conserved F or W. D genes are given only for firm matches. Clone sizes are given selectively: once, few, many, or a class where the clone is expanded.

TRBV7-6,.,TRBJ2-2,.,CASSLFGNTGELFF,TGTGCCAGCAGCTTATTCGGGAACACCGGGGAGCTGTTTTTT
TRBV5-1,.,TRBJ2-1,few,CASSLAGRHNEQFF,TGCGCCAGCAGCTTGGCAGGGCGTCACAATGAGCAGTTCTTC
TRBV13,.,TRBJ2-3,few,CASSLALAGDTQYF,TGTGCCAGCAGCTTAGCCCTAGCAGGAGATACGCAGTATTTT
TRBV10-1,TRBD1,TRBJ2-5,once,CASSESRQGRETQYF,TGCGCCAGCAGTGAGTCACGACAGGGCAGGGAGACCCAGTACTTC
TRBV18,TRBD2,TRBJ2-1,.,CASSLGLAGDEQFF,TGTGCCAGCTCACTCGGACTAGCGGGAGATGAGCAGTTCTTC
TRBV5-4,.,TRBJ1-1,few,CASSLGARVMNTEAFF,TGTGCCAGCAGCCTGGGGGCGAGGGTCATGAACACTGAAGCTTTCTTT
TRBV2,.,TRBJ1-3,.,CASRLLTAGGNTIYF,TGTGCCAGCAGACTTTTGACGGCAGGGGGAAACACCATATATTTT
TRBV6-1,.,TRBJ2-1,few,CASSSQEYNEQFF,TGTGCCAGCAGTTCACAGGAATACAATGAGCAGTTCTTC
TRBV5-6,.,TRBJ2-7,.,CASSFPEQTYEQYF,TGTGCCAGCAGCTTTCCGGAGCAGACTTACGAGCAGTACTTC
TRBV6-5,TRBD2,TRBJ2-1,.,CASGLAGVREQFF,TGTGCCAGTGGACTAGCGGGAGTACGAGAGCAGTTCTTC
TRBV18,TRBD1,TRBJ2-3,once,CASSPQDRALTDTQYF,TGTGCCAGCTCACCCCAGGACAGGGCTCTCACAGATACGCAGTATTTT
TRBV6-5,.,TRBJ2-5,.,CASSYSYSGTQYF,TGTGCCAGCAGTTACTCATATTCGGGGACCCAGTACTTC
TRBV5-1,TRBD1,TRBJ2-5,.,CASSLDPGGETQYF,TGCGCCAGCAGCTTGGATCCAGGGGGAGAGACCCAGTACTTC
TRBV5-1,TRBD2,TRBJ2-3,.,CASSQPGLAGDTQYF,TGCGCCAGCAGCCAACCGGGACTAGCGGGAGATACGCAGTATTTT
TRBV18,TRBD2,TRBJ2-7,.,CASSPVLAGGTYEQYF,TGTGCCAGCTCACCAGTTCTAGCGGGAGGGACCTACGAGCAGTACTTC
TRBV7-2,TRBD1,TRBJ2-5,few,CASSLGQGKETQYF,TGTGCCAGCAGCTTGGGACAGGGAAAAGAGACCCAGTACTTC
TRBV5-6,.,TRBJ2-2,.,CASQAVASTGELFF,TGTGCCAGCCAAGCGGTGGCGAGCACCGGGGAGCTGTTTTTT
TRBV5-4,.,TRBJ2-1,.,CASSLFQGSYNEQFF,TGTGCCAGCAGCTTATTTCAGGGGTCCTACAATGAGCAGTTCTTC
TRBV6-6,.,TRBJ2-7,.,CASTKEGYEQYF,TGTGCCAGCACCAAGGAGGGTTACGAGCAGTACTTC
TRBV9,TRBD1,TRBJ2-7,once,CASSAPGTGVDEQYF,TGTGCCAGCAGCGCACCCGGGACAGGGGTCGACGAGCAGTACTTC
TRBV10-3,TRBD1,TRBJ2-7,few,CAISAAGGYEQYF,TGTGCCATCAGTGCGGCAGGGGGCTACGAGCAGTACTTC
TRBV29-1,TRBD1,TRBJ2-7,.,CSAADRLGGQYF,TGCAGCGCAGCGGACAGGCTGGGTGGGCAGTACTTC
TRBV4-1,.,TRBJ2-5,.,CASSPGVSTGTQYF,TGCGCCAGCAGCCCCGGGGTCAGTACCGGGACCCAGTACTTC
TRBV2,.,TRBJ1-2,.,CASSRSVRAYYGYTF,TGTGCCAGCAGCCGCTCCGTCAGGGCCTATTATGGCTACACCTTC
TRBV30,TRBD1,TRBJ1-6,.,CAPGGQAGSPLHF,TGTGCACCTGGAGGACAGGCGGGGTCACCCCTCCACTTT
TRBV29-1,.,TRBJ2-1,.,CSVDGSHLSYNEQFF,TGCAGCGTTGACGGGTCTCACCTCTCCTACAATGAGCAGTTCTTC
TRBV28,.,TRBJ2-1,.,CASSTSKSGGINNEQFF,TGTGCCAGCAGTACCTCCAAGTCGGGCGGGATAAACAATGAGCAGTTCTTC
TRBV20-1,TRBD1,TRBJ2-7,.,CVGQANYEQYF,TGCGTGGGACAGGCGAACTACGAGCAGTACTTC
TRBV7-2,.,TRBJ2-3,.,CASTTSDTQYF,TGTGCCAGCACCACATCAGATACGCAGTATTTT
TRBV6-4,.,TRBJ2-5,.,CASSAGPGETQYF,TGTGCCAGCAGTGCAGGGCCCGGAGAGACCCAGTACTTC
TRBV7-6,.,TRBJ1-1,.,CASSLGSRAEAFF,TGTGCCAGCAGCTTAGGAAGTCGGGCTGAAGCTTTCTTT
TRBV11-2,TRBD1,TRBJ2-7,.,CASSSSRDRFSEEQYF,TGTGCCAGCAGCTCCTCCCGGGACAGATTTTCGGAAGAGCAGTACTTC
TRBV11-2,.,TRBJ2-7,few,CASSLRPPLDEQYF,TGTGCCAGCAGCTTAAGACCCCCTCTAGACGAGCAGTACTTC
TRBV4-2,.,TRBJ2-2,.,CASSQEERPNTGELFF,TGTGCCAGCAGCCAAGAGGAGCGGCCGAACACCGGGGAGCTGTTTTTT
TRBV4-1,.,TRBJ2-7,.,CASSQDTAYEQYF,TGCGCCAGCAGCCAAGATACTGCCTACGAGCAGTACTTC
TRBV21-1,.,TRBJ1-4,.,CASSAMVSEKLFF,TGTGCCAGCAGCGCTATGGTTAGTGAAAAACTGTTTTTT
TRBV7-9,.,TRBJ1-2,once,CASSFGQGYGYTF,TGTGCCAGCAGCTTCGGGCAGGGTTATGGCTACACCTTC
TRBV6-1,.,TRBJ1-3,once,CASSVRLRETIYF,TGTGCCAGCAGTGTGCGCCTACGAGAAACCATATATTTT
TRBV27,.,TRBJ1-1,.,CASRFRNTEAFF,TGTGCCAGCAGATTTAGGAACACTGAAGCTTTCTTT
TRBV6-1,TRBD1,TRBJ1-2,.,CASSESGQYYGYTF,TGTGCCAGCAGTGAATCGGGACAGTACTATGGCTACACCTTC
TRBV30,TRBD2,TRBJ2-7,.,CAWSYNVVGAARDYYEQYF,TGTGCCTGGAGTTACAACGTGGTGGGAGCGGCACGGGACTACTACGAGCAGTACTTC
TRBV29-1,.,TRBJ1-3,.,CGGRSGNTIYF,TGTGGTGGCCGCTCTGGAAACACCATATATTTT
TRBV6-5,.,TRBJ2-6,.,CASSYSGEANVLTF,TGTGCCAGCAGTTACTCAGGGGAGGCCAACGTCCTGACTTTC
TRBV28,.,TRBJ1-1,.,CASGGGGMNTEAFF,TGTGCCAGCGGGGGGGGCGGAATGAACACTGAAGCTTTCTTT
TRBV6-1,.,TRBJ2-7,.,CASSAGRQYF,TGTGCCAGCAGTGCCGGGAGGCAGTACTTC
TRBV18,TRBD1,TRBJ2-7,.,CASSPLGGGQGSHEQYF,TGTGCCAGCTCGCCCCTAGGAGGGGGACAGGGGTCCCACGAGCAGTACTTC